This T cell receptor beta chain was identified in a study of T cell clonality in common variable immunodeficiency. Points from the study as a whole: Fewer TCRbeta clones were shared among CVID subjects than controls. Authors noted CVID clonality's cause needs subpopulation repertoire sequencing.

Profiled with immunoSEQ multiplex PCR; TCRdb holds only in-frame clones, not every one. The sample includes more than 45,000 clones, none of them occurring once. On this clone itself: Its antigen remains unknown.

The sequence derives from a person aged 18-70 years in good health. The sample was peripheral blood mononuclear cells.

CDR3 bases read: TGTGCCAGCACCCCAGGGTCCAACTCCCAAGAGACG. Protein sequence: CASTPGSNSQET. The whole CDR3 sequence is CASTPGSNSQETQYF. The chain combines TRBV7-2 with TRBJ2-3, with D possibly TRBD1 on 5 matching bases. The read terminates 3 residues before the CDR3 end, so the remaining end is supplied by the germline J gene. The CDR3 sequence is 15 residues long. CDR1 and CDR2 (germline): SGHTA, FQGNSA.